This passage covers 13 T cell receptor beta chains from one sample sequenced in a study of cytomegalovirus exposure and HLA in healthy donors. Some clones are missing from TCRdb's copy, which holds only in-frame ones; the method was immunoSEQ multiplex PCR. The table lists 150,000 to 170,000 clones, about 86% of them singletons. The sequencing input was PBMCs. These receptors were taken from a human donor in good health.

V is TRBV2 and J is TRBJ2-5; 13 nucleotides agree with TRBD2. Trimming at V came to 2 bases and at J to 5 bases, leaving 8 bases not matched to a gene. The CDR3 totals 17 residues. The germline V gene encodes CDR1 SNHLY and CDR2 FYNNEI. CDR3 region: CASSETMTSGGRETQYF. In nucleotides, the CDR3 is TGTGCCAGCAGTGAAACAATGACTAGCGGGGGGCGCGAGACCCAGTACTTC.

V gene TRBV27 combines with J gene TRBJ1-5; 8 bases are shared with TRBD1. This CDR3 contains 15 residues. With 6 bases clipped from V and 7 bases from J, the junction kept 11 bases outside the gene matches. CDR1 is MNHEY, CDR2 SMNVEV, per germline (reference sequence). CDR3 bases: TGTGCCAGCAGCAGAACAGGGGGGAACGAACAGCCCCAGCATTTT. This encodes CASSRTGGNEQPQHF.

The CDR3 is CASTEGQGYQPQHF. DNA of the CDR3: TGTGCCAGCACCGAGGGACAGGGCTATCAGCCCCAGCATTTT. The V gene is TRBV2, the J gene TRBJ1-5; TRBD1 aligns across 9 bases. CDR3 length: 14 amino acids. The V gene end was trimmed by 7 bases and the J gene end by 5 bases; junction bases not matched to a gene: 6. From germline, CDR1 is SNHLY and CDR2 FYNNEI.

V gene TRBV29-1 combines with J gene TRBJ2-1; 9 bases align to TRBD2. This CDR3 region has 15 residues. Germline CDR1 reads SQVTM; CDR2 reads ANQGSEA. V was clipped by 5 bases and J by 1 base; unmatched bases: 6. The CDR3 region is CSVISGGSSYNEQFF. The CDR3 region has the DNA TGCAGCGTTATAAGCGGGGGGAGTTCCTACAATGAGCAGTTCTTC.

The chain recombines TRBV9 with TRBJ2-1; TRBD2 matches 7 bases. CDR3 length: 15 residues. The J segment lost 4 bases and the V segment lost 0 bases, leaving 4 bases of the junction unmatched. Germline CDR1 SGDLS, CDR2 YYNGEE. CDR3 in amino acids: CASSVGGAGYNEQFF. The CDR3 coding sequence is TGTGCCAGCAGCGTAGGGGGAGCGGGGTACAATGAGCAGTTCTTC. Looking up the rest from reference TRBV9 and TRBJ2-1 gives the full variable domain: DSGVTQTPKHLITATGQRVTLRCSPRSGDLSVYWYQQSLDQGLQFLIQYYNGEERAKGNILERFSAQQFPDLHSELNLSSLELGDSALYFCASSVGGAGYNEQFFGPGTRLTVL.

The chain uses TRBV4-1 and TRBJ1-1; D remains unclear. V was cut by 1 base and J by 7 bases, with 16 bases left in between. The CDR3 has 15 amino acids. CDR1 is MGHRA, CDR2 YSYEKL, per germline. CDR3 sequence (DNA): TGCGCCAGCAGCCAAGGGCCAGGTAGTAACGGTGAAGCTTTCTTT. It specifies CASSQGPGSNGEAFF.

Only one count was recorded for this clone. This chain joins TRBV28 and TRBJ1-4; TRBD1 might be the D (6 bases). V gave up 5 bases and J gave up 8 bases, with 18 bases separating them. The CDR3 sequence is 15 residues long. Germline loops: CDR1 MDHEN, CDR2 SYDVKM. CDR3 region: CASSPAYRDKEKLFF. The CDR3 DNA follows: TGTGCCAGCAGTCCCGCCTACAGGGATAAGGAAAAACTGTTTTTT.

The genes are TRBV14 and TRBJ1-1, with 8 bases fitting TRBD1. V dropped 2 bases and J dropped 7; count of bases not matched to a gene: 6. The CDR3 has 14 residues. Germline loops: CDR1 SGHDN, CDR2 FVKESK. The CDR3 reads CASSQLQGAGEAFF. CDR3 in DNA: TGTGCCAGCAGCCAACTCCAGGGGGCCGGTGAAGCTTTCTTT.

DNA for the CDR3: TGTGCCAGCAGTCCCTCCCTTGGCTCCTATGGCTACACCTTC. Amino acids: CASSPSLGSYGYTF. The rearrangement joins TRBV28 to TRBJ1-2; D remains unclear. There are 14 residues in the CDR3. Trimming removed 5 bases at V and 4 bases at J, with 14 bases between. CDR1 and CDR2 (germline): MDHEN, SYDVKM.

This clone was detected a few times. Other nucleotide sequences in the sample specify the same CDR3. The chain employs TRBV5-1 and TRBJ2-3, with TRBD2 identical over 10 bases. The V gene end was trimmed by 0 bases and the J gene end by 2 bases; junction bases not matched to a gene: 3. This CDR3 is 16 amino acids long. Germline V CDR1 and CDR2: SGHRS, YFSETQ. CDR3 loop: CASSLGTSGYTDTQYF. CDR3 coding DNA: TGCGCCAGCAGCTTGGGGACTAGCGGTTACACAGATACGCAGTATTTT.

V and J are TRBV7-3 and TRBJ1-2; 11 nucleotides align to TRBD1. The CDR3 loop spans 15 amino acids. From germline, CDR1 is SGHTA and CDR2 FQGTGA. After removal of 6 bases from V and 5 bases from J, the junction contained 8 bases not matched to a gene. The CDR3 sequence: CASSPGTGGSYGYTF. As DNA, the CDR3 is TGTGCCAGCAGTCCCGGGACAGGGGGATCGTATGGCTACACCTTC.

The CDR3 sequence: CASSLGGQANEKLFF. As DNA, the CDR3 is TGTGCCAGCAGCTTAGGTGGACAGGCAAATGAAAAACTGTTTTTT. The rearrangement links TRBV7-2 to TRBJ1-4; 7 positions agree with TRBD1. V shed 1 base, J shed 5 bases, and the junction held 4 bases outside the gene matches. The CDR3 is made up of 15 amino acids. The germline V gene has CDR1 SGHTA and CDR2 FQGNSA.

The chain employs TRBV9 and TRBJ2-1; 8 positions agree with TRBD1. Germline assignment: CDR1 SGDLS and CDR2 YYNGEE. There are 15 residues in the CDR3. V gave up 0 bases and J gave up 10 bases; unmatched junction bases: 9. CDR3 sequence (DNA): TGTGCCAGCAGCGTAGAGTCCCAGGGGGCGGGGGAGCAGTTCTTC. This gives the protein CASSVESQGAGEQFF.